Listed here is a single TCR beta chain. The germline V gene encodes CDR1 SGHDN and CDR2 FVKESK. Trimming removed 6 bases from V and 2 bases from J, with 11 bases in between. The CDR3 has 13 residues. This entry belongs to a study of blood T cell repertoires in COVID-19. The recovered donors of Cohort 3 showed two negative PCRs, clearance, or symptom resolution. Per the authors' pipeline: Amplifying reference gene primers gave estimates of nucleated cell counts. Clones were read by immunoSEQ multiplex PCR, and TCRdb kept only the in-frame ones, dropping some. The DNA was the basis for D and trimming; V, J and clone size are from that table. The table shows 200,000 to 250,000 clones, with about 83% occurring only once.

This clonotype originated in a woman between 40 and 55 years old who had recovered from COVID-19. Sequences were obtained from PBMCs or T cells enriched from blood (not recorded which). J is TRBJ2-7 and V is TRBV14, with D perhaps TRBD1 (6 bases). CDR3 protein: CASSRQGTYEQYF. The CDR3 DNA sequence: TGTGCCAGCAGTAGGCAGGGGACCTACGAGCAGTACTTC.